Shown below are 21 T cell receptor beta chains from a single sample sequenced in a study of T cell responses to AZD1222 COVID-19 vaccine. Only in-frame clones appear in the TCRdb table, and some are missing; sequencing was by immunoSEQ multiplex PCR. The data contain 90,000 to 150,000 clones, about nine tenths of them singletons. Specimen: peripheral blood, collected 28 days after the second AZD1222 dose. These receptors all come from an adult who received the AZD1222 COVID-19 vaccine.

This CDR3 reads CASSLAVRGGQETQYF. The CDR3 nucleotides are TGTGCCAGCAGCTTGGCCGTGCGGGGGGGCCAAGAGACCCAGTACTTC. This rearrangement joins TRBV5-5 to TRBJ2-5; 9 bases are a match to TRBD2. The germline CDR1 and CDR2 sequences are SGHKS and YYEKEE (reference sequence). The J segment lost 1 base and the V segment lost 0 bases, leaving 4 bases of the junction unmatched. This CDR3 has 16 residues.

This clone has a handful of counts. This rearrangement joins TRBV6-6 to TRBJ1-5; D unresolved. CDR3 length: 15 residues. The germline V and J ends were trimmed by 0 bases and 2 bases, with 8 bases remaining between them. Germline V CDR1 and CDR2: MNHNY, SVGAGI (reference sequence). For the CDR3, the DNA is TGTGCCAGCAGTTACTCGGATGGACGCAATCAGCCCCAGCATTTT. As protein: CASSYSDGRNQPQHF.

The chain has TRBV4-1 and TRBJ1-2; 8 nucleotides match TRBD1. Germline V gene sequence: CDR1 MGHRA, CDR2 YSYEKL. This CDR3 has 16 residues. Germline trimming cut 0 bases from V and 2 bases from J; bases unmatched to any gene: 5. The DNA of the CDR3 is TGCGCCAGCAGCCAAGATCGACAGGGGCTCAACTATGGCTACACCTTC. It is translated as CASSQDRQGLNYGYTF.

V is TRBV5-8 and J is TRBJ2-3; the match to TRBD2 covers 8 bases. V lost 4 bases to trimming and J lost 2 bases; unmatched junction nucleotides: 6. The CDR3 spans 15 residues. Germline CDR1 and CDR2: SGHTS and YDEGEE. The CDR3 here is CASSRLATLTDTQYF. DNA of the CDR3: TGTGCCAGCAGCCGACTAGCGACCCTCACAGATACGCAGTATTTT.

The chain carries TRBV2 and TRBJ2-2, with D maybe TRBD1 (6 bases). The CDR3 contains 13 residues. CDR1 SNHLY and CDR2 FYNNEI come from the germline V gene. Trimming removed 5 bases at V and 6 bases at J, with 10 bases between. Here the CDR3 reads CASSWGQAGELFF. The CDR3 DNA sequence: TGTGCCAGCAGTTGGGGGCAGGCCGGGGAGCTGTTTTTT.

This clone appeared a single time. The V call is TRBV12-3 or TRBV12-4, the J call TRBJ2-3; no firm D call. The CDR3 extends over 12 amino acids. V was shortened by 6 bases and J by 4 bases, with 8 bases between the two germline ends. CDR3: CASRSAPDTQYF. The CDR3 DNA sequence: TGTGCCAGCAGGTCTGCCCCAGATACGCAGTATTTT.

The chain recombines TRBV27 with TRBJ2-1; 7 bases align to TRBD1. CDR3 size: 12 residues. Germline values: CDR1 MNHEY, CDR2 SMNVEV (reference sequence). Trimming removed 5 bases from V and 10 bases from J; junction bases left unmatched: 5. The CDR3 reads CASSLTGMEQFF. CDR3 nucleotide sequence: TGTGCCAGCAGTCTGACAGGGATGGAGCAGTTCTTC.

The rearrangement links TRBV4-1 to TRBJ2-3; 10 nucleotides match TRBD2. Germline V lookup: CDR1 MGHRA, CDR2 YSYEKL. The trim removed 4 bases at V and 2 bases at J, leaving 6 bases unmatched. The CDR3 length is 16 residues. The CDR3 region has the DNA TGCGCCAGCAGCCTCTTTAGCGGGGGGTTCACAGATACGCAGTATTTT. This encodes CASSLFSGGFTDTQYF.

The rearrangement links TRBV9 to TRBJ1-1; a weak D match, TRBD1 (6 bases). The V end was cut by 8 bases, the J end by 0 bases, with 11 bases between. There are 13 residues in the CDR3. Germline V gives CDR1 SGDLS, CDR2 YYNGEE. CDR3 nucleotide sequence: TGTGCCAGTACAGGGAGAATGAACACTGAAGCTTTCTTT. Its translation is CASTGRMNTEAFF. Using reference TRBV9 and TRBJ1-1 for the parts outside the CDR3, the full variable domain is DSGVTQTPKHLITATGQRVTLRCSPRSGDLSVYWYQQSLDQGLQFLIQYYNGEERAKGNILERFSAQQFPDLHSELNLSSLELGDSALYFCASTGRMNTEAFFGQGTRLTVV.

V gene TRBV6-1 combines with J gene TRBJ1-3; D ambiguous. This CDR3 is built from 15 residues. Germline V gene sequence: CDR1 MNHNS, CDR2 SASEGT. Trimming took off 2 bases at V and 0 bases at J, with 8 bases between the two ends. In nucleotides, the CDR3 is TGTGCCAGCAGTGAACACATCCTCTCTGGAAACACCATATATTTT. Protein product: CASSEHILSGNTIYF.

The chain carries TRBV27 and TRBJ1-1; 7 bases fit TRBD1. The CDR3 contains 14 residues. Per germline, CDR1 MNHEY and CDR2 SMNVEV (reference sequence). Unmatched junction bases numbered 2, after V lost 0 bases and J lost 4 bases. CDR3 in DNA: TGTGCCAGCAGTTTATCGGGGGACAGCACTGAAGCTTTCTTT. Its translation: CASSLSGDSTEAFF.

The chain is built from TRBV7-2 and TRBJ2-6; D is unclear. The CDR3 runs to 15 residues. CDR1 and CDR2 (germline): SGHTA, FQGNSA. V dropped 1 base and J dropped 2 bases, with 6 bases sitting between them. In nucleotides, the CDR3 is TGTGCCAGCAGCTTAGGTCCAGCTGGGGCCAACGTCCTGACTTTC. As protein: CASSLGPAGANVLTF.

This rearrangement joins TRBV5-1 to TRBJ1-2; D gene ambiguous. CDR3 length: 12 residues. The germline V gene has CDR1 SGHRS and CDR2 YFSETQ. V gave up 5 bases and J gave up 8 bases, with 13 bases separating them. The CDR3 reads CASREGISGYTF. The CDR3 DNA reads as TGCGCCAGCAGGGAGGGAATCAGCGGCTACACCTTC.

This rearrangement joins TRBV11-3 to TRBJ2-2; 7 bases are shared with TRBD2. The V and J ends lost 2 bases and 5 bases, in that order; junction bases with no gene match: 8. Germline CDR1 is SGHNT and CDR2 is YENEEA. The CDR3 contains 16 residues. CDR3 coding DNA: TGTGCCAGCAGCTTACCCTGGGGGGGAAGGACCGGGGAGCTGTTTTTT. This codes for CASSLPWGGRTGELFF.

The rearrangement links TRBV15 to TRBJ2-5, with D possibly matching TRBD1 (5 bases). Germline CDR1 reads LNHNV; CDR2 reads YYDKDF (reference sequence). Between the trimmed V and J ends, which lost 0 bases and 7 bases, there was a span of 9 bases. The CDR3 totals 13 residues. Here the CDR3 DNA reads TGTGCCACCAGCAGAGAGATTAGGGGGACCCAGTACTTC. It yields the protein CATSREIRGTQYF. The variable domain in full, completed from reference TRBV15 and TRBJ2-5, reads DAMVIQNPRYQVTQFGKPVTLSCSQTLNHNVMYWYQQKSSQAPKLLFHYYDKDFNNEADTPDNFQSRRPNTSFCFLDIRSPGLGDTAMYLCATSREIRGTQYFGPGTRLLVL.

The chain carries TRBV28 and TRBJ2-4; D unclear. V shed 3 bases and J shed 4 bases, with 10 bases lying between them. Per the germline V gene, CDR1 is MDHEN and CDR2 is SYDVKM. This CDR3 is built from 14 residues. CDR3 in DNA: TGTGCCAGCAGTTTTGAGACTTTGAAAAACATTCAGTACTTC. Translated, it gives CASSFETLKNIQYF.

The gene calls are TRBV7-9 and TRBJ2-1, with 7 positions matching TRBD1. Germline values: CDR1 SEHNR, CDR2 FQNEAQ (reference sequence). There are 15 residues in the CDR3. V lost 5 bases and J lost 7; bases outside the gene matches: 11. This CDR3 is CASSQPGGPMNEQFF. In DNA, the CDR3 is TGTGCCAGCAGCCAACCAGGGGGTCCCATGAATGAGCAGTTCTTC.

The rearrangement uses TRBV3-1 (or the pseudogene TRBV3-2) and TRBJ1-1, with 7 nucleotides matching TRBD1. There are 13 residues in the CDR3. CDR1 is LGHDT, CDR2 YNNKEL, per germline (reference sequence). The V and J ends lost 4 bases and 6 bases, in that order; junction bases with no gene match: 5. CDR3 protein: CASSLRQGSEAFF. In nucleotides, the CDR3 is TGTGCCAGCAGCCTCCGACAGGGTTCTGAAGCTTTCTTT.

The chain combines TRBV5-1 with TRBJ2-7; tentatively, D is TRBD1 (6 bases). The germline CDR1 and CDR2 sequences are SGHRS and YFSETQ. V dropped 3 bases and J dropped 4 bases, with 11 bases sitting between them. The CDR3 is 13 amino acids. The DNA of the CDR3 is TGCGCCAGCAGCTCAGGACAGCTGTACGAGCAGTACTTC. Translating gives CASSSGQLYEQYF.

The chain links TRBV19 to TRBJ2-1; 9 positions match TRBD2. Losses at the gene ends were 8 bases for V and 8 bases for J; bases not matched to a gene: 7. Germline V gives CDR1 LNHDA, CDR2 SQIVND (reference sequence). This CDR3 comprises 13 residues. The CDR3 loop reads CASGSLAGYEQFF. For the CDR3, the DNA is TGTGCCAGTGGTAGCCTAGCGGGGTATGAGCAGTTCTTC.

The chain combines TRBV29-1 with TRBJ1-2; D is ambiguous. The CDR3 sequence is 12 residues long. With 4 bases removed from V and 4 bases from J, the gap between germline ends came to 10 bases. CDR1 SQVTM and CDR2 ANQGSEA come from the germline V gene. CDR3 in amino acids: CSVVEQSYGYTF. CDR3 bases: TGCAGCGTTGTAGAACAGTCCTATGGCTACACCTTC.